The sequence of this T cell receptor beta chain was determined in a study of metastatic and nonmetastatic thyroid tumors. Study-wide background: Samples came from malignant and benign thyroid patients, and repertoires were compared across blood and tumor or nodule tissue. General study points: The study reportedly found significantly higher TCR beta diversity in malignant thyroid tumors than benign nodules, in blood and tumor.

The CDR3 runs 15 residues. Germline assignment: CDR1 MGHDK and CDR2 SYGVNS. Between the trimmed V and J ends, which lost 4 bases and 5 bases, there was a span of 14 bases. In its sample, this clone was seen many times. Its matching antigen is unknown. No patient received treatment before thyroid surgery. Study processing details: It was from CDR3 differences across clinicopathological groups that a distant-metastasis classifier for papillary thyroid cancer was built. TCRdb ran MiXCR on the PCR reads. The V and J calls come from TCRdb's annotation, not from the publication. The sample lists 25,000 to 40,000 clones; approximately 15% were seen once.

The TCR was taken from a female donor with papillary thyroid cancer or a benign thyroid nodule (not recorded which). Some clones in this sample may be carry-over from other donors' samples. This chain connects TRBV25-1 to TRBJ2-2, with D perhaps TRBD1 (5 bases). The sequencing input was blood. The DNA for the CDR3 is TGTGCCAGCAGTGTTGTAGACAGTATGACCGGGGAGCTGTTTTTT. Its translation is CASSVVDSMTGELFF.